This passage covers 22 T cell receptor beta chains from one sample sequenced in a study of early T cells in non-severe SARS-CoV-2 infection. Using its own MiXCR run on the 5' RACE reads, TCRdb lists one record per CDR3 protein. The sample has tens of thousands of distinct CDR3 sequences, about 4.5% seen once. Sequenced: whole blood. The origin of the receptors is an adult who was a healthcare worker with PCR-confirmed SARS-CoV-2 infection or an uninfected control (not recorded which).

The chain uses TRBV24-1 and TRBJ1-2; D remains ambiguous. Germline loops: CDR1 KGHDR, CDR2 SFDVKD. The CDR3 sequence is 13 residues long. V gave up 10 bases and J gave up 3 bases, with 14 bases separating them. CDR3 nucleotides: TGTGCCACGATGGGAGGGATAGACTATGGCTACACCTTC. Residues: CATMGGIDYGYTF.

This clonotype was detected many times. The chain has TRBV6-1 and TRBJ2-3; D remains unclear. Germline-derived CDR1 and CDR2 are MNHNS and SASEGT. This CDR3 contains 14 residues. Trimming cost V 2 bases and J 0 bases, with 6 bases left between them. Here the CDR3 reads CASSEQYSTDTQYF. The CDR3 region has the DNA TGTGCCAGCAGTGAACAGTACAGCACAGATACGCAGTATTTT.

This clonotype was recorded a few times. The chain uses TRBV7-9 and TRBJ1-1; the D is unclear. Germline V CDR1 and CDR2: SEHNR, FQNEAQ (reference sequence). Trimming took off 3 bases at V and 1 base at J, with 6 bases between the two ends. The CDR3 totals 13 residues. The CDR3 DNA reads TGTGCCAGCAGCTTCACCGCGAACACTGAAGCTTTCTTT. Its protein product is CASSFTANTEAFF. The full variable domain, rest sourced from reference TRBV7-9 and TRBJ1-1, is DTGVSQNPRHKITKRGQNVTFRCDPISEHNRLYWYRQTLGQGPEFLTYFQNEAQLEKSRLLSDRFSAERPKGSFSTLEIQRTEQGDSAMYLCASSFTANTEAFFGQGTRLTVV.

In its sample, this clonotype ranks as medium-sized. This chain connects TRBV21-1 to TRBJ2-3; TRBD2, the table's D call, was not compared with the DNA. TRBV21-1 counts as a pseudogene. CDR3 length: 19 amino acids. In DNA form, the CDR3 reads TGTGCCAGCAGCAAAGAAGGACGGACTAGCGGTACCTCCACAGATACGCAGTATTTT. It encodes CASSKEGRTSGTSTDTQYF.

This clonotype was found many times. This rearrangement joins TRBV29-1 to TRBJ2-4; possible D gene TRBD1, 6 bases. Trimming took 4 bases from V and 8 from J, leaving 12 bases between them. The CDR3 runs 12 residues. CDR1 and CDR2 (germline): SQVTM, ANQGSEA. CDR3 in DNA: TGCAGCGTTGGAAACAGGGCGGACATTCAGTACTTC. This gives the protein CSVGNRADIQYF.

This clonotype was counted ten times or more. This sequence joins TRBV18 and TRBJ1-1; 10 bases line up with TRBD1. Germline V gene data show CDR1 as KGHSH and CDR2 as LQKENI. This CDR3 has 17 amino acids. V shed 5 bases and J 4 bases; nucleotides not matched to a gene: 13. The CDR3, as DNA: TGTGCCAGCTCAGGCTACGGGACAGGGGACGGAAGCACTGAAGCTTTCTTT. Its translation: CASSGYGTGDGSTEAFF.

This clonotype counts as large. The genes are TRBV12-3 or TRBV12-4 and TRBJ2-7; possibly TRBD2 for D (5 bases). CDR3 length equals 14 residues. The ends were cut back, 3 bases at V and 3 bases at J, with 12 bases in the middle. The CDR3: CASSFRDLRYEQYF. CDR3 sequence (DNA): TGTGCCAGCAGTTTCCGGGATCTACGCTACGAGCAGTACTTC.

The V and J genes are TRBV6-6 and TRBJ1-6; D uncertain. The germline CDR1 and CDR2 sequences are MNHNY and SVGAGI (reference sequence). V lost 7 bases and J 9 bases, leaving 25 bases between the germline ends. The CDR3 spans 17 residues. CDR3 residues: CASNPLTEQRHGSPLHF. CDR3 bases: TGTGCCAGCAATCCTCTAACGGAACAGCGCCATGGTTCACCCCTCCACTTT.

This clonotype has ten or more counts. The CDR3 DNA reads TGTGCCTGGAGGCATAATTCACCCCTCCACTTT. Translation: CAWRHNSPLHF. J is TRBJ1-6 and V is TRBV30, with D unclear. V was shortened by 3 bases and J by 5 bases, with 2 bases between the two germline ends. CDR1 is GTSNPN and CDR2 is SVGIG in the germline V gene (reference sequence). The CDR3 loop spans 11 amino acids.

This clonotype was observed a handful of times. The genes are TRBV7-6 and TRBJ1-5, with 8 bases that match TRBD1. V shed 5 bases and J 5 bases; nucleotides not matched to a gene: 2. Germline V gene lookup returns CDR1 SGHVS and CDR2 FNYEAQ. The CDR3 extends over 13 amino acids. The CDR3 bases are TGTGCCAGCAGCACAGGGGGGGATCAGCCCCAGCATTTT. As protein: CASSTGGDQPQHF.

This clonotype occurred many times. The V call is TRBV12-3 or TRBV12-4, the J call TRBJ2-3, with D perhaps matching TRBD1 or TRBD2 (5 bases each). Trimming cost V 8 bases and J 5 bases, with 11 bases left between them. The CDR3 loop spans 12 amino acids. The CDR3 loop reads CASRGRGDTQYF. In DNA, the CDR3 is TGTGCCAGCCGGGGAAGGGGAGATACGCAGTATTTT.

The table lists this clonotype with many counts. This chain links TRBV12-3 or TRBV12-4 with TRBJ2-6, with TRBD1 matching 9 bases. V lost 6 bases to trimming and J lost 0 bases; unmatched junction nucleotides: 9. The CDR3 is 18 amino acids. The CDR3 reads CASSKAGTGRSGANVLTF. Written as DNA, the CDR3 is TGTGCCAGCAGCAAGGCCGGGACAGGGCGCTCTGGGGCCAACGTCCTGACTTTC.

This clonotype has only a few counts. This chain links TRBV20-1 with TRBJ2-7; D call uncertain. The CDR3 loop spans 11 amino acids. Per germline, CDR1 DFQATT and CDR2 SNEGSKA (reference sequence). Trimming cost V 3 bases and J 3 bases, with 6 bases left between them. The DNA for the CDR3 is TGCAGTGCTAGCCCCAGCTACGAGCAGTACTTC. Its protein product is CSASPSYEQYF.

This clonotype appeared a few times. This sequence joins TRBV10-3 and TRBJ1-3, with 7 bases aligning to TRBD1. Germline CDR1 is ENHRY and CDR2 is SYGVKD. V shed 4 bases, J shed 4 bases, and the junction held 1 base outside the gene matches. The CDR3 covers 13 residues. CDR3 coding DNA: TGTGCCATCAGTGGGACAGGAGGAAACACCATATATTTT. Protein sequence: CAISGTGGNTIYF.

This clonotype was seen at least ten times. V is TRBV2 and J is TRBJ1-4; D possibly corresponds to TRBD1 (5 bases). This CDR3 comprises 12 residues. The germline gives CDR1 SNHLY, CDR2 FYNNEI. V lost 8 bases, J lost 3 bases, and 7 bases lay in between. The DNA for the CDR3 is TGTGCCAGCGGACACTCTAATGAAAAACTGTTTTTT. Its translation: CASGHSNEKLFF.

The genes are TRBV11-2 and TRBJ2-7, with D tentatively TRBD1 (5 bases). The V gene's germline CDR1 is SGHAT and CDR2 FQNNGV. CDR3 length: 15 residues. The V and J ends lost 7 bases and 7 bases respectively, with 23 bases between them. The CDR3 loop reads CASTSLGARTKEQYF. In nucleotides, the CDR3 is TGTGCCAGCACCTCTTTAGGGGCGCGAACTAAAGAGCAGTACTTC.

The table lists this clonotype with many counts. The V gene is TRBV28, the J gene TRBJ2-3, with D possibly TRBD2 on 6 matching bases. The CDR3 spans 11 residues. Germline V gene lookup returns CDR1 MDHEN and CDR2 SYDVKM. This chain's CDR3 is CVTGGTDTQYF. The CDR3 DNA sequence: TGTGTAACGGGGGGCACAGATACGCAGTATTTT.

This clonotype has ten or more counts. The chain uses TRBV24-1 and TRBJ2-7; either TRBD1 or TRBD2 may fit D (5 bases each). Trimming cost V 6 bases and J 6 bases, with 14 bases left between them. Germline V gene lookup returns CDR1 KGHDR and CDR2 SFDVKD. The CDR3 runs to 13 residues. CDR3 DNA sequence: TGTGCCACCAGTAAAAGAGGGGTATCCGAGCAGTACTTC. Encoded protein: CATSKRGVSEQYF.

This clonotype was observed many times. The chain combines TRBV7-3 with TRBJ2-1; possible D gene TRBD2, 7 bases. The V and J ends lost 8 bases and 5 bases respectively, with 19 bases between them. CDR3 length equals 15 residues. CDR1 and CDR2 from the germline V gene are SGHTA and FQGTGA. CDR3 DNA sequence: TGTGCCAGCGGGCCAGGGGAGGGGGTTCACAATGAGCAGTTCTTC. This sequence encodes CASGPGEGVHNEQFF.

This clonotype has ten or more counts. The chain joins TRBV7-8 to TRBJ1-2; D might be TRBD1 (6 bases). V gave up 5 bases and J gave up 7 bases, with 17 bases separating them. The CDR3 has 14 residues. Germline CDR1 reads SGHVS; CDR2 reads FQNEAQ. The CDR3 sequence: CASSPSRGAGGYTF. In nucleotides, the CDR3 is TGTGCCAGCAGCCCAAGTCGGGGGGCTGGTGGCTACACCTTC.

Ten or more counts support this clonotype. This rearrangement joins TRBV12-3 or TRBV12-4 to TRBJ2-1; TRBD1 agrees at 8 bases. V gave up 5 bases and J gave up 7 bases; unmatched junction bases: 10. The CDR3 sequence is 15 residues long. DNA of the CDR3: TGTGCCAGCAGTCTAGGACAGGGAGTTGCGAATGAGCAGTTCTTC. This encodes CASSLGQGVANEQFF.

About this clonotype: This may come from a read error, since a much larger clone is one base off. CDR3 coding DNA: TGTGCCAGCAGCGACTTAGCAGGGGGCTATAATTCACCCCTCCACTTT. It yields the protein CASSDLAGGYNSPLHF. The chain carries TRBV9 and TRBJ1-6; 7 bases agree with TRBD1. After removal of 3 bases from V and 3 bases from J, the junction contained 6 bases not matched to a gene. Germline loops: CDR1 SGDLS, CDR2 YYNGEE. The CDR3 extends over 16 amino acids.